A selection of T cell receptor beta chains follows, all from one sample in a study of blood T cell repertoires in COVID-19. Sequencing used immunoSEQ multiplex PCR; TCRdb keeps in-frame clones, though not all of them. The sample lists almost 250,000 clones, around nine tenths occurring once. Sequenced material: peripheral blood. The source is a woman in her sixties or seventies who had recovered from COVID-19. CDR3s include the opening cysteine and the closing phenylalanine or tryptophan. D genes are given only for firm matches. The size of a clone is reported for some rows only, either as once, few or many, or as a class for expanded clones.

abundance | d_gene | j_gene | v_gene | CDR3nt | CDR3aa
many | TRBD1 | TRBJ1-2 | TRBV27 | TGTGCCAGATCTAATAGGGGGCGCGACTATGGCTACACCTTC | CARSNRGRDYGYTF
. | . | TRBJ2-3 | TRBV7-9 | TGTGCCAGCAGCTTTAAACCGGGGGAGGAAGATACGCAGTATTTT | CASSFKPGEEDTQYF
. | TRBD1 | TRBJ2-1 | TRBV6-4 | TGTGCCAGCAGTGACTCCGGGACAGGAAAATACAATGAGCAGTTCTTC | CASSDSGTGKYNEQFF
. | TRBD2 | TRBJ2-1 | TRBV7-2 | TGTGCCAGCAGCTTAGTTGGGACTAGCGGTCCGCTTTCCTACAATGAGCAGTTCTTC | CASSLVGTSGPLSYNEQFF
. | . | TRBJ2-3 | TRBV6-2/TRBV6-3 | TGTGCCAGCAGTTACTTAATCGATACGCAGTATTTT | CASSYLIDTQYF
. | . | TRBJ1-1 | TRBV2 | TGTGCCAGCAGTGTAGAACAAGCGCTTGAAGCTTTCTTT | CASSVEQALEAFF
. | TRBD2 | TRBJ2-5 | TRBV15 | TGTGCCACCAGCACTCGCCGGGGGGGAGGAGAGACCCAGTACTTC | CATSTRRGGGETQYF
. | . | TRBJ1-4 | TRBV4-1 | TGCGCCAGCAGCCGGGTATGGAGGACGGACCCCGTCCCAACTAATGAAAAACTGTTTTTT | CASSRVWRTDPVPTNEKLFF
. | . | TRBJ1-6 | TRBV19 | TGTGCCAGTAACCCAAGTAGGGGTACAGGGAATTCACCCCTCCACTTT | CASNPSRGTGNSPLHF
. | . | TRBJ2-7 | TRBV27 | TGTGCCAGCAGTTTAGAGGGCGACGGTCGGTCCCACGAGCAGTACTTC | CASSLEGDGRSHEQYF
. | TRBD1 | TRBJ1-5 | TRBV19 | TGTGCCAGTTCGGGACAGGGGGGTAAACAGCCCCAGCATTTT | CASSGQGGKQPQHF
. | TRBD2 | TRBJ2-2 | TRBV5-1 | TGCGCCAGCAGCCCTTCAGGCGGGGGGGCCGAAGGGGAGCTGTTTTTT | CASSPSGGGAEGELFF
. | . | TRBJ2-5 | TRBV14 | TGTGCCAGCAGCCAGTGGCGTGGGCGGGGTGAAGAGACCCAGTACTTC | CASSQWRGRGEETQYF
. | . | TRBJ2-1 | TRBV25-1 | TGTGCCAGCAGTTTTACAGGGTGGAATGAGCAGTTCTTC | CASSFTGWNEQFF
. | . | TRBJ1-5 | TRBV12-3/TRBV12-4 | TGTGCCAGCAGTTGGGGCTTTGGTCAGCCCCAGCATTTT | CASSWGFGQPQHF
. | TRBD2 | TRBJ2-1 | TRBV19 | TGTGCCAGTAGGGGACTAGTAATCGATGAGCAGTTCTTC | CASRGLVIDEQFF
. | TRBD1 | TRBJ2-2 | TRBV7-8 | TGTGCCAGCAGCTTAGCCCTCCACAGGGGCGCGAACACCGGGGAGCTGTTTTTT | CASSLALHRGANTGELFF
. | . | TRBJ2-2 | TRBV7-2 | TGTGCCAGCAGCTTAGTGAGCGGCGGGGAGCTGTTTTTT | CASSLVSGGELFF
. | TRBD1 | TRBJ2-3 | TRBV11-2 | TGTGCCAGCAGCTCTCAGACAGGGGGCCCAGATACGCAGTATTTT | CASSSQTGGPDTQYF
. | . | TRBJ1-3 | TRBV28 | TGTGCCAGCAGTTTAGGGACTACGTCTGGAAACACCATATATTTT | CASSLGTTSGNTIYF
. | . | TRBJ2-5 | TRBV5-4 | TGTGCCAGCAGCCCCCAGACAGCTAACCAAGAGACCCAGTACTTC | CASSPQTANQETQYF
. | . | TRBJ1-5 | TRBV29-1 | TGCAGCGTTGATGAGGGGGTCGGCCAGCCCCAGCATTTT | CSVDEGVGQPQHF
. | TRBD1 | TRBJ2-1 | TRBV11-2 | TGTGCCAGCAGCCTACGAGGGACAGGGGAGAATGAGCAGTTCTTC | CASSLRGTGENEQFF
. | . | TRBJ1-2 | TRBV4-3 | TGCGCCAGCAGCCAATTGAGGGTAGGGACATGGGATGGCTACACCTTC | CASSQLRVGTWDGYTF
few | TRBD1 | TRBJ1-6 | TRBV7-9 | TGTGCCAGCAGCGCGCCGCCTGACAGGGAAATTAATTCACCCCTCCACTTT | CASSAPPDREINSPLHF
. | . | TRBJ1-5 | TRBV7-9 | TGTGCCAGCAGCTTAGCCTTAGGGAGTTACAGCAATCAGCCCCAGCATTTT | CASSLALGSYSNQPQHF
. | TRBD1 | TRBJ1-3 | TRBV2 | TGTGCCAGCAGTGGGAGACAGGGGGCACTCAACACCATATATTTT | CASSGRQGALNTIYF
. | . | TRBJ1-1 | TRBV5-8 | TGTGCCAGCAGCTGGGGGGTCGCTGAAGCTTTCTTT | CASSWGVAEAFF
. | TRBD1 | TRBJ2-5 | TRBV12-3/TRBV12-4 | TGTGCCAGCAGTCGGACAGGTCAAGAGACCCAGTACTTC | CASSRTGQETQYF
. | . | TRBJ2-2 | TRBV6-2/TRBV6-3 | TGTGCCAGCAGTAGGGGTACCGGGGAGCTGTTTTTT | CASSRGTGELFF
. | TRBD1 | TRBJ2-1 | TRBV4-3 | TGCGCCAGCAGCCAGAGAGGGACAGGAGACTACAATGAGCAGTTCTTC | CASSQRGTGDYNEQFF
. | . | TRBJ2-2 | TRBV11-3 | TGTGCCAGCAGCCCGCTTGCGACAGGAGCCGGGGAGCTGTTTTTT | CASSPLATGAGELFF
. | . | TRBJ2-5 | TRBV7-9 | TGTGCCAGCAGCTTACCTCGGGGAGGCCAAGAGACCCAGTACTTC | CASSLPRGGQETQYF
. | TRBD2 | TRBJ2-1 | TRBV5-6 | TGTGCCAGCAGCCCGCGGGGGGGTTCCGCCTACAATGAGCAGTTCTTC | CASSPRGGSAYNEQFF
. | . | TRBJ1-5 | TRBV27 | TGTGCCAGCAGTCAGGATGTGAGTGGCCGTAGCAATCAGCCCCAGCATTTT | CASSQDVSGRSNQPQHF
. | TRBD2 | TRBJ2-3 | TRBV18 | TGTGCCAGCTCACCCTGGACTAGCGGGAGTACAGATACGCAGTATTTT | CASSPWTSGSTDTQYF
. | . | TRBJ2-1 | TRBV24-1 | TGTGCCACCGGGGACACAAGATACAATGAGCAGTTCTTC | CATGDTRYNEQFF
once | TRBD2 | TRBJ2-1 | TRBV4-1 | TGCGCCAGCAGCCATCCTTCTAGCGGGGGGGATGAGCAGTTCTTC | CASSHPSSGGDEQFF
. | . | TRBJ2-7 | TRBV10-3 | TGTGCCATCAGTGACCCCCTCTTGGGGGGAAAATCCTACGAGCAGTACTTC | CAISDPLLGGKSYEQYF
. | TRBD2 | TRBJ2-7 | TRBV6-5 | TGTGCCAGCACGGGAGGGGGCTCCTACGAGCAGTACTTC | CASTGGGSYEQYF
. | . | TRBJ1-3 | TRBV19 | TGTGCCAGTAGCCTGGGACTCTCTGGAAACACCATATATTTT | CASSLGLSGNTIYF
. | TRBD2 | TRBJ2-1 | TRBV11-1 | TGTGCCAGCAGCTTAAAACTAGCGGGGGGAAATGAGCAGTTCTTC | CASSLKLAGGNEQFF